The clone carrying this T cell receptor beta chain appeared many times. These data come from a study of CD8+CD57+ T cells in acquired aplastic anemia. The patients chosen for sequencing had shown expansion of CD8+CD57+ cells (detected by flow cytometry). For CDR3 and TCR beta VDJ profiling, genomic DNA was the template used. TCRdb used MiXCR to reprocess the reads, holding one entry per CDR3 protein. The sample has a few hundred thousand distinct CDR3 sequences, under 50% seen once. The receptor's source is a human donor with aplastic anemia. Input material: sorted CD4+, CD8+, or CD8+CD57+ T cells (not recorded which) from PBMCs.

This CDR3 reads CATSFGGEGVADTQYF. The CDR3 bases are TGTGCCACCAGTTTTGGGGGAGAGGGGGTGGCAGATACGCAGTATTTT. The rearrangement joins TRBV15 to TRBJ2-3; possibly TRBD1 for D (6 bases). V was cut by 6 bases and J by 4 bases, with 20 bases left in between. The CDR3 is made up of 16 amino acids. CDR1 is LNHNV, CDR2 YYDKDF, per germline (reference sequence).